This TCR beta chain came from a study of shared clonotypes between healthy human individuals. As regards this clone: The antigen is unknown.

TCRdb's copy holds only in-frame clones and misses some; the assay was immunoSEQ multiplex PCR. The data show more than 2,000,000 clones, more than 80% seen once. Study-wide points: Across a handful of donors, naive CD4 shared roughly 5%, naive CD8 less than 4%, memory CD4 over 2%, memory CD8 0.35% to 0.5%. Unshared clonotypes carried lower generation probabilities than those common to all four donors.

This TCR came from a man aged 18 to 30 in good health. Some clones in this sample may be carry-over from other donors' samples. The sequencing input was naive CD4+ T cells from PBMCs. Subset denoted: CD45RA+ positively selected.

The CDR3 loop reads CASSQGGQGGYGEQYF. CDR3 coding DNA: TGTGCCAGCAGCCAAGGGGGACAGGGGGGGTACGGCGAGCAGTACTTC. This chain uses TRBV4-2 with TRBJ2-7, with 11 bases identical to TRBD1. The V and J ends lost 1 base and 6 bases, in that order; junction bases with no gene match: 8. Germline V CDR1 and CDR2: LGHNA, YNFKEQ. The CDR3 is 16 amino acids.